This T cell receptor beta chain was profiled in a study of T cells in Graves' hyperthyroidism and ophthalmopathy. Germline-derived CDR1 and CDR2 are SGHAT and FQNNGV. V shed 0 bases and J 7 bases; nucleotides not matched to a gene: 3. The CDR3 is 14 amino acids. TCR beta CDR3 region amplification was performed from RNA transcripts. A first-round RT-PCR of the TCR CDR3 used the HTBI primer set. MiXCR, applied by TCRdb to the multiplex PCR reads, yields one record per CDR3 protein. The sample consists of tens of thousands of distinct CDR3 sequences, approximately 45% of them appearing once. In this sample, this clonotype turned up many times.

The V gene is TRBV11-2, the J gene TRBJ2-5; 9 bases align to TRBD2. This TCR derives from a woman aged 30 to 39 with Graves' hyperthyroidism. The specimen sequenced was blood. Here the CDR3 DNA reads TGTGCCAGCAGCTTAGAAGCTAGCGGGGCGACCCAGTACTTC. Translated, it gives CASSLEASGATQYF.